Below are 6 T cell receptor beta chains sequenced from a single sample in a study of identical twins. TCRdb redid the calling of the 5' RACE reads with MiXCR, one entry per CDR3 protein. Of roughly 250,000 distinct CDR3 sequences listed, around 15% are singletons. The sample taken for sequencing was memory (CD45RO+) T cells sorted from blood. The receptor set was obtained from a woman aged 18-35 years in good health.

CDR3 sequence reads: CASSLVPSNYGYTF. As DNA, the CDR3 is TGTGCCAGCAGCTTAGTTCCATCGAACTATGGCTACACCTTC. V and J are TRBV7-9 and TRBJ1-2; no clear D. V was clipped by 1 base and J by 2 bases, with 8 bases between them. Germline CDR1 SEHNR, CDR2 FQNEAQ (reference sequence). The CDR3 length is 14 residues.

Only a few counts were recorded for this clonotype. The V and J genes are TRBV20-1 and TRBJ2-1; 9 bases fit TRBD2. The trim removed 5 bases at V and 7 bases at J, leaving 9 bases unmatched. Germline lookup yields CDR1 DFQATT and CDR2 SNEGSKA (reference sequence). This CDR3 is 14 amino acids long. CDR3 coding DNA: TGCAGTGCTCCTGAGGCGGGAGGGCCGAATGAGCAGTTCTTC. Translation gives CSAPEAGGPNEQFF.

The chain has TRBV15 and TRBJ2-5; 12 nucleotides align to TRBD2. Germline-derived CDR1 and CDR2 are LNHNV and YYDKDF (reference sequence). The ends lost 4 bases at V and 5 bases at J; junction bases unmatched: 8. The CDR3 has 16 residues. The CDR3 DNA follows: TGTGCCACCAGCACCTCACTAGCGGGAGGTTGGGAGACCCAGTACTTC. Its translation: CATSTSLAGGWETQYF. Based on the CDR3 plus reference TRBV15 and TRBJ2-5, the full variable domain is DAMVIQNPRYQVTQFGKPVTLSCSQTLNHNVMYWYQQKSSQAPKLLFHYYDKDFNNEADTPDNFQSRRPNTSFCFLDIRSPGLGDTAMYLCATSTSLAGGWETQYFGPGTRLLVL.

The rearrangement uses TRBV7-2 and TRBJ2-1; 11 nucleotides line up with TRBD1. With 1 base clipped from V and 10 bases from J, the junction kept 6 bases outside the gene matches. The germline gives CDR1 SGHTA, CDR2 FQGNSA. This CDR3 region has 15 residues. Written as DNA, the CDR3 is TGTGCCAGCAGCTTAGATAGGACAGGGGGCAGGGAGCAGTTCTTC. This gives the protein CASSLDRTGGREQFF.

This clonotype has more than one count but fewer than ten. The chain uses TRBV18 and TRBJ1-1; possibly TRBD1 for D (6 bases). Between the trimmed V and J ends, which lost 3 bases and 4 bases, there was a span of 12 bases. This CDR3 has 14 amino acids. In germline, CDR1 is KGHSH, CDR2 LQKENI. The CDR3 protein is CASSPSQGFTEAFF. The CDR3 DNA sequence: TGTGCCAGCTCACCTTCGCAGGGGTTCACTGAAGCTTTCTTT.

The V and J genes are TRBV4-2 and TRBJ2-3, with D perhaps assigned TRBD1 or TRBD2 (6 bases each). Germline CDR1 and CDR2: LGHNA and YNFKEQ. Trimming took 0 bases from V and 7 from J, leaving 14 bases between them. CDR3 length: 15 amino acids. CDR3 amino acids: CASSQDEWGANTQYF. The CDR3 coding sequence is TGTGCCAGCAGCCAAGATGAGTGGGGGGCAAATACGCAGTATTTT.